The entry below describes one TCR beta chain. The data were obtained in a study of cytotoxic CD8 clonotypes in ibrutinib-treated CLL. Whole-study context: Response samples were taken after a median of around 11 months on treatment, range 6 to 36.

The CDR3 runs 16 residues. The V gene lost 1 base and the J gene lost 0 bases, with 10 bases spanning the gap. Germline V gives CDR1 SGHVS, CDR2 FNYEAQ. Target depth was 1 in 200,000 to 1 in 1 million T cells, about 10x per clonotype. Libraries were prepared by immunoSEQ multiplex PCR; TCRdb keeps only in-frame clonotypes and omits some of them. The sample holds around 26,000 clones, roughly 70% seen once. The V and J genes are TRBV7-6 and TRBJ2-1, with a weak D call TRBD2 (5 bases). This clonotype was obtained from a human donor with chronic lymphocytic leukemia. The source material was PBMCs, sampled after 12 months of ibrutinib treatment. As DNA, the CDR3 is TGTGCCAGCAGCTTAGGATTGGGGAGCTCCTACAATGAGCAGTTCTTC. Residues: CASSLGLGSSYNEQFF.